The 19 T cell receptor beta chains given below trace back to one sample, sequenced in a study of blood T cell repertoires in COVID-19. Generated by immunoSEQ multiplex PCR, the TCRdb table keeps only in-frame clones and is missing some. The profile shows a few hundred thousand clones, approximately 88% of them singletons. Sequencing used peripheral blood. These receptors originate from a man in his forties or fifties with acute or convalescent COVID-19.

The chain is built from TRBV27 and TRBJ2-5; 8 positions agree with TRBD1. CDR3 size: 16 residues. V shed 2 bases, J shed 5 bases, and the junction held 10 bases outside the gene matches. Germline values: CDR1 MNHEY, CDR2 SMNVEV (reference sequence). The CDR3 DNA reads TGTGCCAGCAGTTTAGTTAGGACAGGGAAGGGGGAGACCCAGTACTTC. This encodes CASSLVRTGKGETQYF.

The rearrangement links TRBV5-4 to TRBJ1-3, with TRBD1 matching over 7 bases. V lost 4 bases and J lost 6; bases outside the gene matches: 13. CDR1 SGHNT and CDR2 YYREEE come from the germline V gene (reference sequence). The CDR3 totals 16 residues. For the CDR3, the DNA is TGTGCCAGCAGCCAGGGACAGACCGATGAAATAAACACCATATATTTT. Residues: CASSQGQTDEINTIYF.

V and J are TRBV6-6 and TRBJ2-1, with 10 positions matching TRBD1. This CDR3 is built from 15 residues. V was clipped by 6 bases and J by 6 bases; unmatched bases: 8. The V gene's germline CDR1 is MNHNY and CDR2 SVGAGI (reference sequence). Here the CDR3 reads CASSLRDRGFNEQFF. The CDR3 DNA reads TGTGCCAGCAGCCTCCGGGACAGGGGCTTCAATGAGCAGTTCTTC.

The rearrangement joins TRBV10-3 to TRBJ2-5, with 9 bases lining up with TRBD1. The V segment lost 8 bases and the J segment 5 bases; nucleotides outside the gene matches: 12. This CDR3 has 15 amino acids. Germline values: CDR1 ENHRY, CDR2 SYGVKD. In DNA, the CDR3 is TGTGCCATCGGGACGGGGACAGGGAGGTTGGAGACCCAGTACTTC. Amino acids: CAIGTGTGRLETQYF.

Details on this clone: A read error is possible here, since a much larger clone lies one base away. CDR3 nucleotides: TGTGCCAGCAGTGAAGGGACTAGCGGGAGCAATGAGCAGTTCTTC. This translates into CASSEGTSGSNEQFF. This rearrangement joins TRBV6-1 to TRBJ2-1, with 13 bases aligning to TRBD2. The CDR3 consists of 15 residues. After removal of 1 base from V and 6 bases from J, the junction contained 0 bases not matched to a gene. Germline V gene data show CDR1 as MNHNS and CDR2 as SASEGT.

The chain carries TRBV7-9 and TRBJ2-2; 8 bases align to TRBD1. The CDR3 spans 16 residues. Losses at the gene ends were 5 bases for V and 0 bases for J; bases not matched to a gene: 5. The V gene's germline CDR1 is SEHNR and CDR2 FQNEAQ (reference sequence). The CDR3 reads CASSPPDRANTGELFF. CDR3 bases: TGTGCCAGCAGCCCGCCGGACAGGGCGAACACCGGGGAGCTGTTTTTT.

This chain connects TRBV6-5 to TRBJ1-2, with D perhaps matching TRBD1 (5 bases). Trimming removed 6 bases at V and 2 bases at J, with 10 bases between. The CDR3 consists of 13 residues. Germline V gene sequence: CDR1 MNHEY, CDR2 SVGAGI. The CDR3 here is CASRQDRNYGYTF. CDR3 nucleotide sequence: TGTGCCAGCAGACAAGACAGAAACTATGGCTACACCTTC.

The chain is built from TRBV28 and TRBJ2-7; 12 bases match TRBD1. The germline gives CDR1 MDHEN, CDR2 SYDVKM. This CDR3 is built from 13 residues. V shed 10 bases and J 9 bases; nucleotides not matched to a gene: 10. The CDR3 protein is CATIGDRGPGQYF. The DNA of the CDR3 is TGTGCCACCATCGGGGACAGGGGGCCTGGGCAGTACTTC. The full variable domain, rest sourced from reference TRBV28 and TRBJ2-7, is DVKVTQSSRYLVKRTGEKVFLECVQDMDHENMFWYRQDPGLGLRLIYFSYDVKMKEKGDIPEGYSVSREKKERFSLILESASTNQTSMYLCATIGDRGPGQYFGPGTRLTVT.

The V gene is TRBV9, the J gene TRBJ1-6; 10 bases fit TRBD1. Germline CDR1 and CDR2: SGDLS and YYNGEE. There are 15 residues in the CDR3. The trim removed 0 bases at V and 6 bases at J, leaving 0 bases unmatched. CDR3 amino acids: CASSVGTGGNSPLHF. In DNA form, the CDR3 reads TGTGCCAGCAGCGTAGGGACAGGGGGTAATTCACCCCTCCACTTT.

This chain links TRBV2 with TRBJ2-2; TRBD2 agrees at 10 bases. The germline CDR1 and CDR2 sequences are SNHLY and FYNNEI. The CDR3 covers 14 residues. J gave up 5 bases and V 5 bases, and 2 bases lay outside the gene matches. In nucleotides, the CDR3 is TGTGCCAGCAGTCCTAGCGGGAGAACCGGGGAGCTGTTTTTT. This gives the protein CASSPSGRTGELFF. Drawing the rest from reference TRBV2 and TRBJ2-2, the complete variable domain is EPEVTQTPSHQVTQMGQEVILRCVPISNHLYFYWYRQILGQKVEFLVSFYNNEISEKSEIFDDQFSVERPDGSNFTLKIRSTKLEDSAMYFCASSPSGRTGELFFGEGSRLTVL.

The chain carries TRBV28 and TRBJ2-3, with D unresolved. The CDR3 extends over 13 amino acids. The V gene's germline CDR1 is MDHEN and CDR2 SYDVKM. V was clipped by 6 bases and J by 0 bases, with 7 bases between them. CDR3 amino acids: CASRRTSTDTQYF. The CDR3 bases are TGTGCCAGCAGAAGAACTAGCACAGATACGCAGTATTTT.

This sequence joins TRBV10-3 and TRBJ2-4; D uncertain. V shed 6 bases and J shed 9 bases, with 15 bases lying between them. The CDR3 is 13 residues long. The germline V gene encodes CDR1 ENHRY and CDR2 SYGVKD. CDR3 nucleotides: TGTGCCATCAGGCCGACGGAATCGGGCATTCAGTACTTC. It translates to CAIRPTESGIQYF.

This clone has just a few counts. The CDR3 loop is CASSSPSRNTIYF. The CDR3 nucleotides read TGTGCCAGCAGTTCCCCCTCCCGGAACACCATATATTTT. This chain connects TRBV12-3 or TRBV12-4 to TRBJ1-3; D unresolved. The CDR3 spans 13 residues. V lost 4 bases to trimming and J lost 7 bases, with 11 bases between them.

The chain couples TRBV19 to TRBJ1-2, with D possibly TRBD1 on 6 matching bases. V lost 6 bases and J lost 5, with 13 bases in between. The CDR3 totals 13 residues. Germline V lookup: CDR1 LNHDA, CDR2 SQIVND (reference sequence). The CDR3 here is CASSLRGSYGYTF. The DNA for the CDR3 is TGTGCCAGTAGCCTCAGGGGATCATATGGCTACACCTTC.

This clone appeared a few times. This chain links TRBV4-3 with TRBJ2-1; D call uncertain. The CDR3 extends over 13 amino acids. The germline V gene encodes CDR1 LGHNA and CDR2 YSLEER. Trimming cost V 0 bases and J 10 bases, with 10 bases left between them. CDR3 sequence reads: CASSQDWAQEQFF. In DNA form, the CDR3 reads TGCGCCAGCAGCCAAGATTGGGCACAGGAGCAGTTCTTC.

The chain is built from TRBV21-1 and TRBJ1-5; the table's TRBD1 call for D was not verified on the DNA. TRBV21-1 is shown as a pseudogene. The CDR3 loop spans 15 amino acids. The CDR3 here is CASSRQGHSNQPQHF. CDR3 DNA: TGTGCCAGCAGCAGACAGGGGCATAGCAATCAGCCCCAGCATTTT.

The genes are TRBV2 and TRBJ2-5; weak D call: TRBD1 (6 bases). The CDR3 totals 14 residues. V was shortened by 2 bases and J by 4 bases, with 11 bases between the two germline ends. Germline CDR1 SNHLY, CDR2 FYNNEI. The CDR3 reads CASSERDTVETQYF. CDR3 sequence (DNA): TGTGCCAGCAGTGAACGGGACACGGTAGAGACCCAGTACTTC.

The chain combines TRBV18 with TRBJ2-3; D ambiguous. Trimming stripped 5 bases from V and 2 bases from J, with 14 bases between. CDR1 and CDR2 from the germline V gene are KGHSH and LQKENI. CDR3 length equals 15 residues. The CDR3 sequence is CASSERHASTDTQYF. CDR3 nucleotides: TGTGCCAGCTCAGAAAGACACGCATCCACAGATACGCAGTATTTT.

The chain carries TRBV6-5 and TRBJ2-2; perhaps TRBD1 as D (5 bases). This CDR3 spans 15 amino acids. CDR1 is MNHEY, CDR2 SVGAGI, per germline. V was trimmed by 10 bases and J by 6 bases, leaving 21 bases between them. The CDR3 bases are TGTGCCATCTTGCGTCTGGCTAGGGGCTCCGGGGAGCTGTTTTTT. It translates to CAILRLARGSGELFF.